The TCR beta chain described here comes from a study of human T cells and chemical hapten exposure. Turning to the study itself: Women made up most patients, who had alopecia areata, totalis or universalis.

Time point of the sample: patch test 3, about 24 weeks after DPC sensitization. Treatment reported: therapeutic diphenylcyclopropenone sensitization with weekly scalp DPC. Samples of blood were obtained prior to the application of each patch test. This clonotype turned up a few times. Its specificity is not known. TCRdb ran MiXCR on the RACE reads and lists one entry per CDR3 protein. This table holds 100,000 or so distinct CDR3 sequences, around 35% found once. The CDR3 is 18 amino acids. Notes on the study in general: Versus controls, expanded TCRs had significantly more large CDR3 similarity clusters.

The input for sequencing was whole blood, taken in connection with sensitization to the hapten diphenylcyclopropenone (DPC). The chain links TRBV3-2 to TRBJ2-3; TRBD1 reflects the table's D call only, with no check against the DNA. TRBV3-2 corresponds to a pseudogene. This TCR was sampled from a man in his forties with alopecia areata. Some clones in this sample may be carry-over from other donors' samples. The CDR3 nucleotides read TGTGCCAGCAGCCAAGATACAGGGGTCTATTTCATGGCCGATACGCAGTATTTT. Translated: CASSQDTGVYFMADTQYF.